The rows below give T cell receptor beta chains drawn from one sample of a study of blood T cell repertoires in COVID-19. Libraries were prepared by immunoSEQ multiplex PCR; TCRdb keeps only in-frame clonotypes and omits some of them. The sample lists about 270,000 clones; under 90% were seen once. Source material: peripheral blood. These receptors originate from a woman aged 50 to 65 who had recovered from COVID-19. Each CDR3 is given with its conserved first and last residue. D genes are given only for firm matches. Rows give clone size only sometimes, using once, few, many, or a class for an expanded clone.

NA,TRBJ2-2,NA,TRBV19,TGTGTGGCGGGAAGGGACACCGGGGAGCTGTTTTTT,CVAGRDTGELFF
TRBD1,TRBJ1-6,NA,TRBV7-2,TGTGCCAGCAGCTTAGTTCAGGGGGTAAATTCACCCCTCCACTTT,CASSLVQGVNSPLHF
NA,TRBJ1-5,NA,TRBV6-5,TGTGCCAGCAGTCAACGGGACACCAATCAGCCCCAGCATTTT,CASSQRDTNQPQHF
TRBD2,TRBJ2-5,NA,TRBV3-1/TRBV3-2,TGTGCCAGCAGCCAAGTACTAGCGGGAGGAGAGACCCAGTACTTC,CASSQVLAGGETQYF
NA,TRBJ1-6,NA,TRBV27,TGTGCCAGCAGTTTAGCGCTACAGGGAAACTATAATTCACCCCTCCACTTT,CASSLALQGNYNSPLHF
TRBD1,TRBJ2-7,NA,TRBV30,TGTGCCTGGAGTCTTACAGGGGCGGGCTACGAGCAGTACTTC,CAWSLTGAGYEQYF
TRBD2,TRBJ2-3,NA,TRBV10-1,TGCGCCAGCAGAGCAACCGTCAGTGGCCGTACGAAGCGGGAGGGGATGGTGAAAGATACGCAGTATTTT,CASRATVSGRTKREGMVKDTQYF
TRBD1,TRBJ2-7,NA,TRBV5-6,TGTGCCAGCAGCTCATGGACAGGGCTGTACGAGCAGTACTTC,CASSSWTGLYEQYF
NA,TRBJ2-2,NA,TRBV29-1,TGCAGCGTTGGGAGGGCTACGAACACCGGGGAGCTGTTTTTT,CSVGRATNTGELFF
TRBD2,TRBJ2-2,NA,TRBV28,TGTGCCAGCACCCCGGGCGGGAGGGCCGCCACCGGGGAGCTGTTTTTT,CASTPGGRAATGELFF
TRBD1,TRBJ2-7,once,TRBV7-2,TGTGCCAGCAGCCTACCGGACAGGGGAAACTACGAGCAGTACTTC,CASSLPDRGNYEQYF
TRBD2,TRBJ2-2,NA,TRBV9,TGTGCCAGCAGCGCGGGGGGGCAAACCGGGGAGCTGTTTTTT,CASSAGGQTGELFF